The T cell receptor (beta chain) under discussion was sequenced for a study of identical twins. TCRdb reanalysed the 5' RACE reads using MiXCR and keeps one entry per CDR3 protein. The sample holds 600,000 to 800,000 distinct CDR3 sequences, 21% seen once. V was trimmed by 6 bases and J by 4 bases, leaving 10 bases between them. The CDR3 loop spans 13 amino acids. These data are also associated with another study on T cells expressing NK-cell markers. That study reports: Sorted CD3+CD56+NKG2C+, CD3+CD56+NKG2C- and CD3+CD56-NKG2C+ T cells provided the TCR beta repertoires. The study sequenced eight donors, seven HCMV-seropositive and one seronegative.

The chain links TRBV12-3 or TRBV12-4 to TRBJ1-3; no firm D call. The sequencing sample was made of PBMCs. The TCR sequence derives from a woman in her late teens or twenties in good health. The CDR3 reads CASSRSPGNTIYF. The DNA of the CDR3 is TGTGCCAGCAGCAGAAGCCCCGGAAACACCATATATTTT.